This T cell receptor (beta chain) was sequenced during a study of CD8 T cells in ankylosing spondylitis. General study findings and limits: Some of these motif variants have turned up before, in reports on reactive arthritis synovial fluid and blood. A TCR beta motif made of about 8 highly homologous variants seemed typical of ankylosing spondylitis blood. The clones that were linked to disease were reported to be significantly enriched in matched synovial fluid samples from ankylosing spondylitis patients.

Per the germline V gene, CDR1 is SQVTM and CDR2 is ANQGSEA. The CDR3 runs 16 residues. V lost 1 base and J lost 2; bases outside the gene matches: 6. Using its own MiXCR run on the 5' RACE reads, TCRdb lists one record per CDR3 protein. The sample yields about 220,000 distinct CDR3 sequences, approximately 7.3% seen once. This clonotype was observed at least ten times. Its target is unknown. The chain recombines TRBV29-1 with TRBJ2-1; 9 nucleotides line up with TRBD1. The receptor's source is a male donor with ankylosing spondylitis. Sequencing was performed on blood, either unsorted or a sorted T cell fraction (not recorded which). Here the CDR3 DNA reads TGCAGCGTTGAAGTTACTACAGGGGGCGCCTACAATGAGCAGTTCTTC. Translating gives CSVEVTTGGAYNEQFF.